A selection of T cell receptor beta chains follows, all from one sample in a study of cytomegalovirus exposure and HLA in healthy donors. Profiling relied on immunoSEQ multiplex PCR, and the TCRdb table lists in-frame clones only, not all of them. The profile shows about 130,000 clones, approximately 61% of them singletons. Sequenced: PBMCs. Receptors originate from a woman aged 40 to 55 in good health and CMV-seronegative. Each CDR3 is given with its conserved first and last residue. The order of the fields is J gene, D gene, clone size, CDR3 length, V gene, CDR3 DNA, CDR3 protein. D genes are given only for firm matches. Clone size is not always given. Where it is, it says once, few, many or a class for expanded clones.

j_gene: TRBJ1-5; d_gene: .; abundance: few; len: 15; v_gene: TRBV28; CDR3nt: TGTGCCAGCAGTCGCGAGCGATATAGCAATCAGCCCCAGCATTTT; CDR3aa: CASSRERYSNQPQHF
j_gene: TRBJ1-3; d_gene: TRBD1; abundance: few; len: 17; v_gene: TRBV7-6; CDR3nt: TGTGCCAGCAGCCCTAGGACAGGGAGTAGCTCTGGAAACACCATATATTTT; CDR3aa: CASSPRTGSSSGNTIYF
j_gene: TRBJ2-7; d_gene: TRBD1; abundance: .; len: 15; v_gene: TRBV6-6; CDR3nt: TGTGCCAGCACCTCGGGACAGAAAGCTTTCTACGAGCAGTACTTC; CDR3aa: CASTSGQKAFYEQYF
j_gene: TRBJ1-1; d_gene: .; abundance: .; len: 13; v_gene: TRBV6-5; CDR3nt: TGTGCCAGCAGAGACAGGCAGGGTGGCGAAGCTTTCTTT; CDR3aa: CASRDRQGGEAFF
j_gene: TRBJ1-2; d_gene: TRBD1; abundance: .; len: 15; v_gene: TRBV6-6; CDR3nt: TGTGCCAGCAGTTCCCAGGGGCCAAGGGGGCATGGCTACACCTTC; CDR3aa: CASSSQGPRGHGYTF
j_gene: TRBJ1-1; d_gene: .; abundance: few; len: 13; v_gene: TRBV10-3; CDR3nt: TGTGCCACCCTACAGGGTCCGAACACTGAAGCTTTCTTT; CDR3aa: CATLQGPNTEAFF
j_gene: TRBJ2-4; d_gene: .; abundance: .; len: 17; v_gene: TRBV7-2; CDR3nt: TGTGCCAGCAGCCCGCGAGGGCCAGGAGTGGCCAAAAACATTCAGTACTTC; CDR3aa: CASSPRGPGVAKNIQYF
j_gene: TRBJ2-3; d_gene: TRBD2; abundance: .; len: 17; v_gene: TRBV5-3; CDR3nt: TGTGCCAGAAGCTGTGGGACTAGCGGGGGACGCACAGATACGCAGTATTTT; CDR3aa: CARSCGTSGGRTDTQYF
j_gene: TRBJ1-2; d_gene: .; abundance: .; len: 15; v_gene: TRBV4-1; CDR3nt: TGCGCCAGCAGCCAAGATTCACGGGGGGCTGGCGGCTACACCTTC; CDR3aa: CASSQDSRGAGGYTF
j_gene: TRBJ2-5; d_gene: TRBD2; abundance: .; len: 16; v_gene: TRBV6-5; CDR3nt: TGTGCCAGCAGTTACTCACTAGCGGGGGGAGTGGAGACCCAGTACTTC; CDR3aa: CASSYSLAGGVETQYF
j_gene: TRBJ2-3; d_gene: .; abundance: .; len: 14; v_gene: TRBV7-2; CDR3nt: TGTGCCAGCAGCCGTGTCGGGGGCACAGATACGCAGTATTTT; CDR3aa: CASSRVGGTDTQYF
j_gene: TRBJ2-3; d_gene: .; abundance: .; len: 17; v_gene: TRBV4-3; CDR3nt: TGCGCCAGCAGCCACGCGGGACCGGGGGAGACACAAGATACGCAGTATTTT; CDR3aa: CASSHAGPGETQDTQYF
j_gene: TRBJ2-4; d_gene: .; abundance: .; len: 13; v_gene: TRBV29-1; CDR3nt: TGCAGCGTTGAGAACGGGGCCAAAAACATTCAGTACTTC; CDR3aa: CSVENGAKNIQYF
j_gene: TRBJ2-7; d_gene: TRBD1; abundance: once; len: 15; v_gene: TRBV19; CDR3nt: TGTGCCAGTAGTATCGCACAGGGGGCTCGCTACGAGCAGTACTTC; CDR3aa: CASSIAQGARYEQYF
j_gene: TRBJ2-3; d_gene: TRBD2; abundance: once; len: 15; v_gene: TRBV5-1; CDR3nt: TGCGCCAGCAGCTTGATAGCGGGGAGCACAGATACGCAGTATTTT; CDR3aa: CASSLIAGSTDTQYF
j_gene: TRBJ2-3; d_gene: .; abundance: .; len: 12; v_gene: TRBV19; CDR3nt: TGTGCCAGTGGCCACCTTGCTGGTACGCAGTATTTT; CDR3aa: CASGHLAGTQYF
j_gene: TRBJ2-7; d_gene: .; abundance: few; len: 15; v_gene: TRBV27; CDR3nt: TGTGCCAGCAGCCGCCGGCGGGACAGCTCCTACGAGCAGTACTTC; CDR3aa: CASSRRRDSSYEQYF
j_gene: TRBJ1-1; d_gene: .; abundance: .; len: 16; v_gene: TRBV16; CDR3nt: TGTGCCAGCAGCCAACTCCTCGGGGGGGCTTTGGCTGAAGCTTTCTTT; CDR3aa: CASSQLLGGALAEAFF
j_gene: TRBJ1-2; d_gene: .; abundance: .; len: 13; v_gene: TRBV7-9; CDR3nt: TGTGCCAGCAGCCGGAGTTCTTTCTATGGCTACACCTTC; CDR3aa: CASSRSSFYGYTF
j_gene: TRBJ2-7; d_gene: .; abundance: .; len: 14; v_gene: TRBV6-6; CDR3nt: TGTGCCAGCAGTTCGACGGGACACGGCTACGAGCAGTACTTC; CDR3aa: CASSSTGHGYEQYF
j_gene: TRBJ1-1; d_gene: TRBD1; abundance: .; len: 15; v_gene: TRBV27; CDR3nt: TGTGCCAGCAGTCCCTGGGACAGTAAGAACACTGAAGCTTTCTTT; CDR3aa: CASSPWDSKNTEAFF
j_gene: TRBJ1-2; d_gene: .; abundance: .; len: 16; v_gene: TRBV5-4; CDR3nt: TGTGCCAGCAGCCCGAGGTCAGGGCAGCTTAACTATGGCTACACCTTC; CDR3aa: CASSPRSGQLNYGYTF
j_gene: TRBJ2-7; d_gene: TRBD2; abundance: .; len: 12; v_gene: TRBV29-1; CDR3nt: TGCAGCGTTGCGGGACTAGCCTACGAGCAGTACTTC; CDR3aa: CSVAGLAYEQYF
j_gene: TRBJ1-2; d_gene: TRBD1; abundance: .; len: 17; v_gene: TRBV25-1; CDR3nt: TGTGCCAGCAGTCCCGAGGGACAGGACATCGCTAACTATGGCTACACCTTC; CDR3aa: CASSPEGQDIANYGYTF
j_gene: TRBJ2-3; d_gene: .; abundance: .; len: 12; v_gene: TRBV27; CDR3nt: TGTGCCAGTTCCGGGGAATCAGATACGCAGTATTTT; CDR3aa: CASSGESDTQYF
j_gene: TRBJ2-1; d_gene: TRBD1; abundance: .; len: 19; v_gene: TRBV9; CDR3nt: TGTGCCAGCAGCGTAGGGGACAGCACCATCCTGGGGTCCTACAATGAGCAGTTCTTC; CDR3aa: CASSVGDSTILGSYNEQFF
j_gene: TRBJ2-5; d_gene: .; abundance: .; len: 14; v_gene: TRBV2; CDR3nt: TGTGCCAGCAGGGTAGCGGAGATCCAAGAGACCCAGTACTTC; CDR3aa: CASRVAEIQETQYF
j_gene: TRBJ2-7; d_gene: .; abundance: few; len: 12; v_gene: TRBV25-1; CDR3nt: TGTGCCAGCAGTGAAACCTCCTACGAGCAGTACTTC; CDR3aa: CASSETSYEQYF
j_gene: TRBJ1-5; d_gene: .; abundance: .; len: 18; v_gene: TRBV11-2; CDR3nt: TGTGCCAGCAGCCTACGTCGACAGACGAAGATTTACAATCAGCCCCAGCATTTT; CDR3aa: CASSLRRQTKIYNQPQHF
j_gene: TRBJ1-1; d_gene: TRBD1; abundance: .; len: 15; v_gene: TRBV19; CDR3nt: TGTGCCAGTAGTATCCGGGGGACAGGGCGGGCTGAAGCTTTCTTT; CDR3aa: CASSIRGTGRAEAFF
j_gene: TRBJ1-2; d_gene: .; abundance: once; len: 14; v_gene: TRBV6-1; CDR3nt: TGTGCCAGCATCGAGGAGGGCTCCAACTATGGCTACACCTTC; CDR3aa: CASIEEGSNYGYTF
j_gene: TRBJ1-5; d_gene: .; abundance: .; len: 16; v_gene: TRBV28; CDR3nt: TGTGCCAGCAGTCACCGGGGGAAGGGTCGCAATCAGCCCCAGCATTTT; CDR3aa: CASSHRGKGRNQPQHF
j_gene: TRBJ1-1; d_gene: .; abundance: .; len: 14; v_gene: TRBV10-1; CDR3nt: TGCGCCAGCTCCCAGACAGGCTTGAGCACTGAAGCTTTCTTT; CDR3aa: CASSQTGLSTEAFF
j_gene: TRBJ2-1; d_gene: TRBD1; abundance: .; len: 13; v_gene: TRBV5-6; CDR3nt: TGTGCCAGCAGCCACGGGACAGGGGTTGAGCAGTTCTTC; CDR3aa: CASSHGTGVEQFF